This section outlines one T cell receptor beta chain sequence together with its context. In the authors' workflow: Cell counts per sample came from amplifying reference gene primers. TCRdb keeps only in-frame clones here, not all; method: immunoSEQ multiplex PCR. Clonal size and the V and J genes are those of that table, whereas D and trimming came from the DNA. The sample holds 400,000 to 450,000 clones, 75% to 90% seen once. The ends were cut back, 6 bases at V and 4 bases at J, with 16 bases in the middle. This CDR3 spans 15 amino acids. Germline lookup yields CDR1 LNHDA and CDR2 SQIVND (reference sequence). This sample is part of a study of blood T cell repertoires in COVID-19. Study information: Donors in the United States, Italy and Spain gave samples during acute or convalescent COVID-19. The cDNA or gDNA used as material had been derived from T cells, B-cell-depleted T cells, or PBMCs.

Material: peripheral blood. This clonotype was obtained from a woman younger than 45 with active or convalescent COVID-19. The chain employs TRBV19 and TRBJ1-5; D might be TRBD1 (5 bases). The CDR3 here is CASRITTSGNQPQHF. CDR3 nucleotides: TGTGCCAGTAGAATCACGACCTCAGGGAATCAGCCCCAGCATTTT.